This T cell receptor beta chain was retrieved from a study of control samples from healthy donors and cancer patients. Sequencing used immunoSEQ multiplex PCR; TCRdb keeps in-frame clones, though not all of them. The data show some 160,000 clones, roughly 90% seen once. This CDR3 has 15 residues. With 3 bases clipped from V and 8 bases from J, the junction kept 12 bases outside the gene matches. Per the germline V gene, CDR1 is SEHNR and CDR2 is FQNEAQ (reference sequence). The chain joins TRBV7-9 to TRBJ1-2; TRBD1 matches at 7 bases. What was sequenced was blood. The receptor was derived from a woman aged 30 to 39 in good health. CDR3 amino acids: CASSFAGTELGGYTF. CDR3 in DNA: TGTGCCAGCAGCTTTGCCGGGACAGAGCTTGGCGGCTACACCTTC.